This T cell receptor beta chain comes out of a study of cytomegalovirus exposure and HLA in healthy donors (dated by TCRdb to 2017 to 2019). Looking at the study overall: According to an earlier analysis of around 600 of the donors, 150 million to 200 million T cells yielded roughly 100 million unique TCR beta sequences and 276 Gb of sequence data. Around 320 gigabases of sequencing data and tens of millions of unique TCR sequences were included in an early release covering about 600 HLA-typed donors. Of the 300 to 500 genotyped donors, 65% to 90% were placed in the genetic ancestry cluster associated with self-reported Caucasian donors. The study aimed to test whether cataloging public T cell receptors could reveal signatures of past pathogen exposure. Using immunosequencing, the study profiled T cell repertoires from some 670 subjects and related those repertoires to cytomegalovirus serostatus. Along with the roughly 670-subject first cohort, a separate validation cohort of over a hundred different subjects was used. High-throughput TCR immunosequencing, statistical association of individual TCRs with disease status, and machine learning were combined to predict cytomegalovirus infection status. A later analysis re-analyzed previously published TCR beta repertoires from roughly 600 donors and added high-resolution HLA genotyping to study TCR occurrence patterns. The later analysis used no new phenotypic data to find candidate immune exposures, relying instead on TCR beta sequences and their occurrence across donors. To decide whether each TCR beta V gene segment behaved as functional or pseudogenic, an earlier analysis of fewer than 750 of the donors relied on high-throughput TCR beta sequencing. Donor age, sex, ethnicity and CMV serostatus were collected together with the repertoire data. A later genetic analysis used genome-wide SNP genotypes for 398 of the 666 donors, treating that subset as a discovery cohort. Every discovery cohort repertoire had been produced on one sequencing platform. HLA typing covered class I and class II loci at four-digit resolution. The number of typed donors differed by locus: about 629-630 for A, B, C, DRB1 and DQB1; 522 for DQA1; 606 for DPA1; and about 450 for DPB1. Roughly 5 DR-DQ haplotypes were handled as single units for association and clustering because linkage in the cohort was strong. Across 300 to 500 genotyped donors of the cohort, an average of about 220,000 unique TCR beta nucleotide sequences per donor were sequenced, and roughly 20% of those sequences were non-productive. What the work shows at the level of the full study, not this receptor alone: According to a later genetic analysis, donors in an Asian-associated ancestry cluster had fewer N-insertions in productive TCRs than the approximately 650-donor mean. A later analysis associated some 17,000 TCR beta sequences with specific HLA alleles at a false discovery rate of 0.05. Assigning TCR associations to individual alleles was difficult when HLA alleles, especially DR and DQ, strongly co-occurred. A further reported finding was that TCR beta sequences accurately predicted the HLA-A and HLA-B alleles for most subjects in the first cohort. In the study, about 150 TCR beta chains were listed as associated with cytomegalovirus. Some IMGT-functional V segments, including TRBV6-2 and TRBV6-3, could not be told apart with the 87-base-pair reads, so those segments were excluded. A cluster of highly shared sequence variants was judged likely to represent a technical artifact of the sequencing pipeline. A later analysis found that TCR association rates varied across HLA loci, with DRB1 alleles showing the most associated TCRs and HLA-C alleles the fewest. Because HLA typing was missing for some donors at each locus, association tests included only the typed subset. A later analysis reported that several top co-occurrence clusters appeared linked to parvovirus B19, influenza, CMV and Epstein-Barr virus. A later genetic analysis associated a missense DCLRE1C variant with V-gene and J-gene trimming of TCR beta chains, and an independent cohort replicated the association. Linkage disequilibrium might explain the correlated functional status among segregating V segments, but an unknown experimental factor could not be excluded. In an earlier analysis of fewer than 750 of the donors, most TCR beta V segments were observed in productive rearrangements about 87% or about 30% of the time, broadly matching IMGT annotations. While some public TCRs were present in many individuals, most TCR sequences turned up only very rarely across donors. The only immune exposure information available for the cohort was CMV serostatus. In both the original and validation cohorts, the classifier was reported to diagnose cytomegalovirus status with high specificity and sensitivity. The earlier analysis of some 560 of the donors excluded 15 to 20 rarely observed V segments, including chromosome 9 orphons, because counts were too low. Roughly uniform sequencing depth across donors was assumed in presence/absence analyses, although this assumption may not hold. The cohort was sequenced for TCR beta chains only, and without alpha or paired-chain data the features that could be detected were limited. A later analysis found that most CMV-associated TCR beta chains appeared HLA-restricted, with HLA associations seemingly driven largely by CMV exposure. In vitro tests confirmed that a few of the cytomegalovirus-associated TCR beta chains recognize cytomegalovirus antigens. Compared with equally common non-associated chains, HLA-associated TCR beta chains in a later analysis were more clonally expanded and had lower generation probabilities. The authors suggested that the approach could potentially be extended to other disease states and immunological phenotypes.

The cohort consisted of 650 to 850 healthy bone marrow donors. All cohort members were sampled while nominally healthy, although unrecorded immune exposures were likely present. The donor was CMV seronegative and belonged to the group of several hundred seronegative cohort members. A peripheral blood sample was provided by each donor, and peripheral blood mononuclear cells were used for TCR beta sequencing. The Qiagen DNeasy Blood Extraction Kit was used to extract genomic DNA from the blood cell samples. Library preparation used the immunoSEQ multiplex PCR assay. For the multiplex PCR, a mixture combining 60 forward primers for TCR Vbeta segments and 13 reverse primers for TCR Jbeta segments was used. Amplification of the CDR3 region of rearranged TCR beta genes was performed with a multiplex PCR assay on genomic DNA. Amplified TCR beta libraries were sequenced as 87-base-pair reads on the Illumina HiSeq System. In the authors' own workflow: In a later analysis, tens of millions of unique TCR beta chains were counted across the 690 or so repertoires, and roughly 10 million of these chains were shared by at least two donors. Raw reads were error-corrected and collapsed into unique sequences by a nearest-neighbor algorithm in which closely related sequences were merged to remove PCR and sequencing errors. To assign V, D and J gene segments, CDR3 sequences were aligned to IMGT reference sequences. For a sequence to be retained, at least a six-nucleotide match to both a V gene segment and a J gene segment was required. Rearrangements were classified as productive when the CDR3 lacked stop codons and remained in frame with V and J, and all other rearrangements were classified as non-productive. CDR3 was defined according to IMGT convention as the region running from the second conserved V-encoded cysteine to the conserved J-encoded phenylalanine. In an earlier analysis of more than 550 of the donors, sequences lacking an unambiguous match to a single V gene segment were excluded. An earlier analysis of 550 to 650 of the donors classified V segments as functional when productive rearrangements were above 56.7% and as segregating when the standard deviation between donors was above 5%. A statistical classification framework was developed to diagnose cytomegalovirus status using the catalog of TCR beta chain sequences. In a later analysis, TCR nucleotide sequences were compared against IMGT/GENE-DB human TR gene sequences so that V and J genes could be assigned. A later analysis assigned CDR3 sequences and most-parsimonious VDJ recombination scenarios with the TCRdist pipeline. In a later analysis, every TCR beta chain was defined by the combination of its CDR3 amino acid sequence and its V-gene family, and reads without a unique V-gene family were dropped. A later analysis removed over 500 highly shared, low-generation-probability nucleotide sequences to deal with suspected cross-contamination and a sequencing artifact. For each public chain, a later analysis derived a clonal expansion index from normalized ranks of inferred template counts within each repertoire. A later analysis computed generation probabilities with a VDJ recombination model fitted to out-of-frame rearrangements, and checked the results against IGoR. In a later analysis, TCR-TCR, TCR-HLA and TCR-CMV co-occurrence was scored with hypergeometric tests, and a repertoire-size bias correction was applied to TCR pairs. To estimate false discovery rates, a later analysis permuted the HLA or CMV assignments 20 times. In a later analysis, co-occurring TCRs were grouped with DBSCAN, and TCRdist sequence similarity was added when clustering was performed within HLA-allele-positive subsets. Repertoires with fewer than 30,000 or more than 120,000 public chains were left out of co-occurrence clustering, as were about 5 repertoires with anomalous nucleotide sharing. TCRdb obtained this table from immuneACCESS and retained in-frame rearrangements with V and J assigned. These tables miss some clones; where compared with another copy, unresolved V genes account for less than half of the shortfall, and the remainder is unexplained. V and J calls and clone size come straight from that table; D and trimming were deduced from the DNA. Recorded for this sample are about 70,000 clones; roughly 88% of them occurred a single time. The ten largest clones take up 2% of the sample.

Comments on this clone: Its cognate antigen has yet to be identified. Base qualities were left out, and no much larger clone turns up one base away.

V and J are truncated by 6 bases and 4 bases respectively, leaving an intervening sequence of 12 bases. Looking up the germline V gene yields CDR1 KGHSH and CDR2 LQKENI. Measured from the cysteine to the phenylalanine, the CDR3 is 13 residues long. Only the CDR3 portion is preserved as DNA: 39 bases, with reading frame beginning at the first base. The sample comprised PBMCs. The chain is encoded by TRBV18 joined to TRBJ2-5; TRBD2 is possibly the D segment (6 matching bases). The clonotype was recovered from a woman in her twenties or thirties in good health and CMV-seronegative. Here is the DNA: TGTGCCAGCTCCCCGGCGGGGTTAGAGACCCAGTACTTC. Its amino acids are CASSPAGLETQYF.